This T cell receptor (beta chain) was documented in a study of early T cells in non-severe SARS-CoV-2 infection. Across the whole study: Bulk RNA from unsorted whole blood was sequenced; chains were unpaired.

Attachment of unique molecular identifiers to individual cDNA molecules was performed. TCRdb analysed the 5' RACE reads with MiXCR anew, one entry per CDR3 protein. The table has fewer than 65,000 distinct CDR3 sequences, 5.9% seen once. A few counts support this clonotype. Its antigen is as yet unknown. The germline CDR1 and CDR2 sequences are MNHNS and SASEGT. V lost 6 bases to trimming and J lost 5 bases, with 17 bases between them. The CDR3 loop spans 14 amino acids. Study results and limitations: Missing private and CD4 specificities, VDJdb matching favored anti-spike CD8 responses.

Sequenced material: whole blood, taken at baseline. This sequence originates from an adult who was a healthcare worker with PCR-confirmed SARS-CoV-2 infection or an uninfected control (not recorded which). The rearrangement joins TRBV6-1 to TRBJ2-7; D not certain. The CDR3 reads CASSLWTPDHEQYF. The CDR3 nucleotides read TGTGCCAGCAGCCTTTGGACGCCAGATCACGAGCAGTACTTC.